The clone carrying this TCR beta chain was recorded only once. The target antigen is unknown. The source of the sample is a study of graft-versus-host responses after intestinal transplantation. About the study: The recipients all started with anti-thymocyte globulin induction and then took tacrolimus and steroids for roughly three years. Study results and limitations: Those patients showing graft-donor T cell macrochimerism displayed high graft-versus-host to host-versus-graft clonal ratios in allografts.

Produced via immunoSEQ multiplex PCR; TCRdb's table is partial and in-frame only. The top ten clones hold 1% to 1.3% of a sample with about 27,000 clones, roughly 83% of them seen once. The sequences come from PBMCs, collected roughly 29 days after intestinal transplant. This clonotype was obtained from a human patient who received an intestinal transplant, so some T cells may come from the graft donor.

The CDR3 reads CASSQLTSGRAHEQFF. The CDR3 DNA reads as TGCGCCAGCAGCCAACTGACTAGCGGGAGGGCCCATGAGCAGTTCTTC. The gene calls are TRBV4-1 and TRBJ2-1; 14 nucleotides align to TRBD2. CDR1 and CDR2 (germline): MGHRA, YSYEKL. The CDR3 covers 16 residues. Trimming removed 2 bases from V and 8 bases from J; junction bases left unmatched: 5.